This T cell receptor beta chain was profiled in a study of cytomegalovirus exposure and HLA in healthy donors. Losses at the gene ends were 6 bases for V and 6 bases for J; bases not matched to a gene: 10. Per germline, CDR1 MNHEY and CDR2 SMNVEV (reference sequence). This CDR3 contains 15 residues. PCR employed 60 Vbeta and 13 Jbeta primers. The protocol was immunoSEQ multiplex PCR, while the TCRdb copy is restricted to in-frame clones and leaves out a portion. The sample lists under 200,000 clones, about 83% seen once, with approximately 6% in the top ten. Overall study results and limits: Rare TCR sequences predominated, though certain public TCRs were found in many donors. Some V segments, TRBV6-2 and TRBV6-3 among them, were indistinguishable and were therefore excluded. Per published accounts, TCR beta sequences correctly predicted the HLA-A and HLA-B alleles of most subjects. There were some 150 TCR beta chains listed as cytomegalovirus-associated.

Notes on this clone: Antigen: not known.

The chain employs TRBV27 and TRBJ2-1; 8 bases match TRBD1. This TCR came from a woman between 25 and 40 years old in good health and CMV-seropositive. The sample was PBMCs. The CDR3 region has the DNA TGTGCCAGCAGCTACAGGGGGGTGCCCGGCAATGAGCAGTTCTTC. Its translation: CASSYRGVPGNEQFF.